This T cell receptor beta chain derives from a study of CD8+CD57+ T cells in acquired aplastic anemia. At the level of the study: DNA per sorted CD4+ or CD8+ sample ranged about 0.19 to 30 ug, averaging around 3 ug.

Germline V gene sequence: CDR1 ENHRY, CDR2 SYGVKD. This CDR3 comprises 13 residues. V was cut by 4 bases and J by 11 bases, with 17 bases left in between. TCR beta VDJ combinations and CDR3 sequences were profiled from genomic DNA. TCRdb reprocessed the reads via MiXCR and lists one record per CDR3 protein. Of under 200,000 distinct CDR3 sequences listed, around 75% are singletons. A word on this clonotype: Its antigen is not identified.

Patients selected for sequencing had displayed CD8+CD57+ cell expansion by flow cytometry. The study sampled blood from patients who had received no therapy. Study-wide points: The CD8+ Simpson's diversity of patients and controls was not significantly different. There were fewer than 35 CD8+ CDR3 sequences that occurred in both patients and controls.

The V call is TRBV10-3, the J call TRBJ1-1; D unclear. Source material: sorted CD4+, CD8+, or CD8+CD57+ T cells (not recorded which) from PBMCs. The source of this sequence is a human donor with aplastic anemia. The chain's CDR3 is CAISGAGTRDAFF. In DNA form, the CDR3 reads TGTGCCATCAGTGGGGCAGGTACACGCGATGCTTTCTTT.